This T cell receptor (beta chain) was recovered during a study of blood T cell repertoires in COVID-19. Overall study: From the United States, Italy and Spain came samples of acute and convalescent COVID-19. Sample material is recorded as cDNA or gDNA derived from T cells, B-cell-depleted T cells, or PBMCs.

CDR1 is LNHDA and CDR2 is SQIVND in the germline V gene (reference sequence). The CDR3 runs to 16 residues. Deletions cut 5 bases from V and 0 bases from J, with 14 bases between. In the original analysis: Reference gene primer amplification gave estimated nucleated cell counts. Sequencing was performed with immunoSEQ multiplex PCR; in TCRdb, only in-frame clones are kept and a portion is missing. V and J calls and clone size are given by that table; D and trimming were obtained from the DNA. This sample has 90,000 to 150,000 clones, with around 90% found just once. Source material: peripheral blood. The chain recombines TRBV19 with TRBJ1-3; a possible D gene is TRBD1 (6 bases). This sequence originates from a woman in her forties or fifties with active or convalescent COVID-19. CDR3 nucleotides: TGTGCCAGTAGTCCCGGACAGTATTTCTCTGGAAACACCATATATTTT. Its translation: CASSPGQYFSGNTIYF.